This T cell receptor beta chain was found in a study of cytomegalovirus exposure and HLA in healthy donors. PCR primers comprised 60 Vbeta and 13 Jbeta primers. Measured with immunoSEQ multiplex PCR; TCRdb has only the in-frame clones, and not every one. The sample includes about 200,000 clones, about four fifths seen only once; the top ten take approximately 0.4%. Germline V gives CDR1 SGHVS, CDR2 FQNEAQ. Losses at the gene ends were 1 base for V and 10 bases for J; bases not matched to a gene: 11. This CDR3 region has 16 residues. Sequenced input: PBMCs. The TCR sequence derives from a male donor in good health and CMV-seropositive. The rearrangement uses TRBV7-8 and TRBJ1-5; 9 bases are a match to TRBD1. Here the CDR3 reads CASSLGSGTGMYPQHF. The DNA of the CDR3 is TGTGCCAGCAGCTTAGGATCCGGGACAGGGATGTATCCCCAGCATTTT.